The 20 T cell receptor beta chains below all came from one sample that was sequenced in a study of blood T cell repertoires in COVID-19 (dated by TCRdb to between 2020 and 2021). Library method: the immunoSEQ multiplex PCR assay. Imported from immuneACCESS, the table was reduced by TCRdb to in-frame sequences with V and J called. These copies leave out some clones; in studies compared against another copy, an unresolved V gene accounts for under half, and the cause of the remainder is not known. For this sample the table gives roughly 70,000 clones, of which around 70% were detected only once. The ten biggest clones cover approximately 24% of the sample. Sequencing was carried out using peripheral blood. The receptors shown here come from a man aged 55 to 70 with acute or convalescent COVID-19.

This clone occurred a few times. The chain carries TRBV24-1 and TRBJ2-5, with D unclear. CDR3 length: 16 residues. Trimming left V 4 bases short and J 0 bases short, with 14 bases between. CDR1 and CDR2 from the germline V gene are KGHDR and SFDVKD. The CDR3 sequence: CATSDPRAGDQETQYF. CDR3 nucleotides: TGTGCCACCAGTGACCCCCGAGCAGGCGACCAAGAGACCCAGTACTTC.

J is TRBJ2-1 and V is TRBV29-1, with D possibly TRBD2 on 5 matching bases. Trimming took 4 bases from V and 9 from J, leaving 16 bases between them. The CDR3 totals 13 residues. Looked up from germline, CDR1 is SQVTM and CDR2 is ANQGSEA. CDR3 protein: CSVGSGRVGEQFF. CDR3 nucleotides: TGCAGCGTTGGGTCTGGGCGGGTCGGTGAGCAGTTCTTC.

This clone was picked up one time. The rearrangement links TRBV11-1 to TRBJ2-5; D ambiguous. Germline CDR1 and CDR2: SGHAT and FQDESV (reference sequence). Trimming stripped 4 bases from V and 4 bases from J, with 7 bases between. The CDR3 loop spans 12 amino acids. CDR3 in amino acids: CASSSNRETQYF. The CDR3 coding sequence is TGTGCCAGCAGCTCTAATAGAGAGACCCAGTACTTC.

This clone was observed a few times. The CDR3 DNA reads as TGTGCCAGCAGCCCCCGATGGGGAAGGGGTAATGAGCAGTTCTTC. This sequence encodes CASSPRWGRGNEQFF. The chain is built from TRBV9 and TRBJ2-1; TRBD1 might be the D (5 bases). CDR1 and CDR2 from the germline V gene are SGDLS and YYNGEE. V was pared by 4 bases and J by 7 bases, with 18 bases between. This CDR3 spans 15 amino acids.

The CDR3 coding sequence is TGTGCCAGCGAGGCGCTGGGTACCGGGGAGCTGTTTTTT. Residues: CASEALGTGELFF. The gene calls are TRBV6-5 and TRBJ2-2; D remains ambiguous. The CDR3 length is 13 residues. Germline lookup yields CDR1 MNHEY and CDR2 SVGAGI. Trimming shortened V by 8 bases and J by 5 bases, and 12 bases separated the two germline ends.

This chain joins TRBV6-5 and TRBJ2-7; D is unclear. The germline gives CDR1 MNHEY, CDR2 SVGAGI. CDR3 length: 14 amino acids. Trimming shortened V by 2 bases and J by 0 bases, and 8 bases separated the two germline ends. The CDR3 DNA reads TGTGCCAGCAGTTACGGGCAGGCCTCCTACGAGCAGTACTTC. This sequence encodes CASSYGQASYEQYF.

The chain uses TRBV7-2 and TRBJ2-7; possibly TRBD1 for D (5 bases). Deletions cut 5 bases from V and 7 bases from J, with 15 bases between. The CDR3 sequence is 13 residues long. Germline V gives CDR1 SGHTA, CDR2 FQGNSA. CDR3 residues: CASSQVGHGEQYF. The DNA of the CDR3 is TGTGCCAGCAGCCAGGTGGGGCACGGGGAGCAGTACTTC.

CDR3 in amino acids: CASSLGEGQPQHF. As DNA, the CDR3 is TGTGCCAGCTCACTGGGGGAGGGTCAGCCCCAGCATTTT. This chain uses TRBV18 with TRBJ1-5, with D possibly matching TRBD1 (5 bases). V lost 4 bases and J 6 bases, leaving 10 bases between the germline ends. Germline-derived CDR1 and CDR2 are KGHSH and LQKENI. The CDR3 sequence is 13 residues long. Based on the CDR3 plus reference TRBV18 and TRBJ1-5, the full variable domain is NAGVMQNPRHLVRRRGQEARLRCSPMKGHSHVYWYRQLPEEGLKFMVYLQKENIIDESGMPKERFSAEFPKEGPSILRIQQVVRGDSAAYFCASSLGEGQPQHFGDGTRLSIL.

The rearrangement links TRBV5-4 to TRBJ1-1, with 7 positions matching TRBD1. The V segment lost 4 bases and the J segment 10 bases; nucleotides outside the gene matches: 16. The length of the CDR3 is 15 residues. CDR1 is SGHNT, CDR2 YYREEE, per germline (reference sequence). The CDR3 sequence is CASSIPDRQGMGAFF. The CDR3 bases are TGTGCCAGCAGCATACCGGACCGACAGGGAATGGGAGCTTTCTTT.

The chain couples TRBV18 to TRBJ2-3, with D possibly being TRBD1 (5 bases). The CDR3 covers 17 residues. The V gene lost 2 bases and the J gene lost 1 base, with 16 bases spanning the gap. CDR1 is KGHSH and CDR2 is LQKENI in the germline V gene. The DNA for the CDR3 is TGTGCCAGCTCACCAAAAGATGGGCAGGGTGGCACAGATACGCAGTATTTT. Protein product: CASSPKDGQGGTDTQYF.

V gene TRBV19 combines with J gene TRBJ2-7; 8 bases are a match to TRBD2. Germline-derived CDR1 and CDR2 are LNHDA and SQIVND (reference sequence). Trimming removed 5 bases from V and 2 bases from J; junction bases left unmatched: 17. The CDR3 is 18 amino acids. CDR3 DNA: TGTGCCAGTAGTCCCGAGCGGGAGTCCTTTTCTACGACCTACGAGCAGTACTTC. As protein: CASSPERESFSTTYEQYF.

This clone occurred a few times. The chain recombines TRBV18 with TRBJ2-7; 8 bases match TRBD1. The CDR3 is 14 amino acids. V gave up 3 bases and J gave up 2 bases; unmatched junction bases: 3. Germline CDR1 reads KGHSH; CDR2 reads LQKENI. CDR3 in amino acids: CASSPDRVPYEQYF. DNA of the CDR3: TGTGCCAGCTCACCGGACAGGGTACCCTACGAGCAGTACTTC.

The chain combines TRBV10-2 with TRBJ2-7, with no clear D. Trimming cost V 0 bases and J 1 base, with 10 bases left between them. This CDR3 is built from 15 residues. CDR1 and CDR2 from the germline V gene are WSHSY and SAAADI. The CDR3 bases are TGCGCCAGCAGTGAGTCGAGTGATTCTTCCTACGAGCAGTACTTC. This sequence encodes CASSESSDSSYEQYF.

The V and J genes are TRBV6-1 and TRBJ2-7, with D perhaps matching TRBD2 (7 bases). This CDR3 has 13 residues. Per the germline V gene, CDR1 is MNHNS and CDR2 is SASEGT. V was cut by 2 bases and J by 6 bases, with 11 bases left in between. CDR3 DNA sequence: TGTGCCAGCAGTGAAAGGGGAGGGGGCGAGCAGTACTTC. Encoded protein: CASSERGGGEQYF.

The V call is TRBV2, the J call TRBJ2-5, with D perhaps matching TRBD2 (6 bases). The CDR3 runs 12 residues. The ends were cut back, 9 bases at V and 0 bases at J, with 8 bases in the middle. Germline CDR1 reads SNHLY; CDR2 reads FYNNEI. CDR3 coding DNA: TGTGCCAGAGGAGGGGACCAAGAGACCCAGTACTTC. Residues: CARGGDQETQYF.

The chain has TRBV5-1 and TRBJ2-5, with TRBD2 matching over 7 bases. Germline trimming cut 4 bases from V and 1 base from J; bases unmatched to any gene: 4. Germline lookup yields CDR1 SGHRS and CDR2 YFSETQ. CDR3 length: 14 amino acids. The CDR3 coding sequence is TGCGCCAGCAGCCTGGGACTAATCCAAGAGACCCAGTACTTC. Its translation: CASSLGLIQETQYF.

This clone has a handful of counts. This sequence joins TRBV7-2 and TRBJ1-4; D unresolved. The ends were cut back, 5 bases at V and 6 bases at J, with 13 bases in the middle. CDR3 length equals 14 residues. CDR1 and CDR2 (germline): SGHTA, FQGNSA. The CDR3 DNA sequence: TGTGCCAGCAGCGACGCAGGTTTCTATGAAAAACTGTTTTTT. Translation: CASSDAGFYEKLFF.

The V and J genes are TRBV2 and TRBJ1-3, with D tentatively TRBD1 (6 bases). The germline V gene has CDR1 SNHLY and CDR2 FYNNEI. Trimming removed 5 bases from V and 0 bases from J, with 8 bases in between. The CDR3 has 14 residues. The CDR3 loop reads CASSTDSSGNTIYF. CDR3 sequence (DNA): TGTGCCAGCAGTACGGACAGCTCTGGAAACACCATATATTTT. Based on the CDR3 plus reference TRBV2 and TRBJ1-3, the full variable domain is EPEVTQTPSHQVTQMGQEVILRCVPISNHLYFYWYRQILGQKVEFLVSFYNNEISEKSEIFDDQFSVERPDGSNFTLKIRSTKLEDSAMYFCASSTDSSGNTIYFGEGSWLTVV.

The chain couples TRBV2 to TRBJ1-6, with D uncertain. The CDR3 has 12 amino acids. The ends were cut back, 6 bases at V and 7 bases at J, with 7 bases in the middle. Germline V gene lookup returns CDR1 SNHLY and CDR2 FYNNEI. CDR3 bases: TGTGCCAGCAGCCTATCGAATTCACCCCTCCACTTT. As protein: CASSLSNSPLHF.

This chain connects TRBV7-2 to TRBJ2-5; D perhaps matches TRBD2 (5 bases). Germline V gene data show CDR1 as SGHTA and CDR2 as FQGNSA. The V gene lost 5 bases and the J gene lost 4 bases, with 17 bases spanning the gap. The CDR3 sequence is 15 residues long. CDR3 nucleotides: TGTGCCAGCAGCCCACGGACCGGTGGAGGAGAGACCCAGTACTTC. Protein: CASSPRTGGGETQYF.